Below, 14 T cell receptor beta chains from the same sample are listed, as sequenced in a study of response to subunit inactivated influenza vaccine. TCRdb independently ran MiXCR on the RT-PCR reads; one entry per CDR3 protein. Of some 500,000 distinct CDR3 sequences in the sample, about an eighth are singletons; the top ten hold over 10%. The source was PBMCs from blood, collected roughly 46 days after vaccination. These receptors all stem from a man aged 50 or older who received an inactivated influenza vaccine.

The table lists this clonotype with many counts. The rearrangement links TRBV7-6 to TRBJ2-5; TRBD2 matches 11 bases. Germline V gene lookup returns CDR1 SGHVS and CDR2 FNYEAQ. Trimming removed 5 bases from V and 2 bases from J; junction bases left unmatched: 7. The CDR3 extends over 16 amino acids. The CDR3 sequence is CASSHGLAGRQETQYF. DNA for the CDR3: TGTGCCAGCAGCCACGGACTAGCGGGCCGACAAGAGACCCAGTACTTC. The variable domain in full, with the rest retrieved from reference TRBV7-6 and TRBJ2-5, is GAGVSQSPRYKVTKRGQDVALRCDPISGHVSLYWYRQALGQGPEFLTYFNYEAQQDKSGLPNDRFSAERPEGSISTLTIQRTEQRDSAMYRCASSHGLAGRQETQYFGPGTRLLVL.

This clonotype was seen only a few times. Here the CDR3 reads CATSRPIVGRNNEQFF. The CDR3 DNA follows: TGTGCCACCAGCAGGCCTATTGTAGGGCGAAACAATGAGCAGTTCTTC. The V and J genes are TRBV15 and TRBJ2-1, with D hard to call. The CDR3 length is 16 residues. From germline, CDR1 is LNHNV and CDR2 YYDKDF (reference sequence). Trimming shortened V by 3 bases and J by 5 bases, and 17 bases separated the two germline ends.

The CDR3: CASRGLVIEQYF. CDR3 in DNA: TGTGCCAGCAGGGGGCTAGTCATCGAGCAGTACTTC. The chain is built from TRBV6-6 and TRBJ2-7, with TRBD1 as a possible D gene (5 bases). The V and J ends lost 6 bases and 6 bases respectively, with 12 bases between them. The V gene's germline CDR1 is MNHNY and CDR2 SVGAGI (reference sequence). The CDR3 totals 12 residues.

The chain recombines TRBV20-1 with TRBJ2-1; 7 nucleotides match TRBD1. V shed 0 bases and J 2 bases; nucleotides not matched to a gene: 13. The CDR3 length is 18 residues. The germline gives CDR1 DFQATT, CDR2 SNEGSKA (reference sequence). This CDR3 reads CSARDLSSEQGTYNEQFF. DNA for the CDR3: TGCAGTGCTAGAGATCTTAGCTCGGAACAGGGGACCTACAATGAGCAGTTCTTC.

In its sample, this clonotype was seen many times. The junction departs from the called germline gene at one end, perhaps through a read error. This rearrangement joins TRBV5-1 to TRBJ1-2, with 7 bases that match TRBD1. The CDR3 is 13 amino acids. The V gene's germline CDR1 is SGHRS and CDR2 YFSETQ. CDR3 in amino acids: CASSPGQNYGYTF. CDR3 bases: TGTGCCAGCAGCCCGGGACAGAACTATGGCTACACCTTC.

This clonotype was found many times. V usage is TRBV6-1 and J usage is TRBJ2-1; D possibly uses TRBD1 or TRBD2 (5 bases each). The germline V and J ends were trimmed by 3 bases and 15 bases, with 12 bases remaining between them. Germline CDR1 MNHNS, CDR2 SASEGT. The CDR3 length is 11 residues. CDR3 amino acids: CASSDTGTPFF. In DNA, the CDR3 is TGTGCCAGCAGTGATACGGGGACCCCGTTCTTC.

The chain employs TRBV3-1 and TRBJ2-7; 7 positions match TRBD2. This CDR3 is built from 16 residues. Unmatched junction bases numbered 13, after V lost 3 bases and J lost 5 bases. Germline V gene data show CDR1 as LGHDT and CDR2 as YNNKEL (reference sequence). The CDR3 here is CASSQALTFAGDEQYF. For the CDR3, the DNA is TGTGCCAGCAGCCAGGCGCTTACTTTTGCGGGGGACGAGCAGTACTTC.

This clonotype came up many times. This sequence joins TRBV12-3 or TRBV12-4 and TRBJ1-5; D is possibly TRBD1 (5 bases). The germline V and J ends were trimmed by 3 bases and 9 bases, with 9 bases remaining between them. The CDR3 consists of 12 residues. This CDR3 reads CASSLGGRPQHF. In DNA, the CDR3 is TGTGCCAGCAGTTTGGGGGGTCGGCCCCAGCATTTT.

V usage is TRBV20-1 and J usage is TRBJ2-7, with D possibly matching TRBD1 (6 bases). CDR3 length: 14 amino acids. V was shortened by 0 bases and J by 3 bases, with 12 bases between the two germline ends. Germline values: CDR1 DFQATT, CDR2 SNEGSKA (reference sequence). The CDR3 loop reads CSARDRDRIYEQYF. Written as DNA, the CDR3 is TGCAGTGCTAGAGATCGAGACAGGATCTACGAGCAGTACTTC.

V is TRBV2 and J is TRBJ1-2; the D is unclear. CDR1 and CDR2 (germline): SNHLY, FYNNEI. The CDR3 loop spans 15 amino acids. The germline V and J ends were trimmed by 8 bases and 0 bases, with 16 bases remaining between them. CDR3 coding DNA: TGTGCCAGCCGACCGGCTCCGCTAACTAACTATGGCTACACCTTC. It encodes CASRPAPLTNYGYTF.

The J gene is TRBJ2-1, the V gene TRBV3-1; TRBD1 agrees at 8 bases. V shed 1 base, J shed 12 bases, and the junction held 14 bases outside the gene matches. This CDR3 region has 16 residues. Looked up from germline, CDR1 is LGHDT and CDR2 is YNNKEL (reference sequence). CDR3 sequence (DNA): TGTGCCAGCAGCCAAGCGTCCACAGGGGGGTTGGGATTGCAGTTCTTC. The encoded protein is CASSQASTGGLGLQFF.

The chain is built from TRBV28 and TRBJ2-1; D possibly corresponds to TRBD2 (5 bases). The germline gives CDR1 MDHEN, CDR2 SYDVKM. The CDR3 is made up of 14 amino acids. Trimming shortened V by 5 bases and J by 0 bases, and 8 bases separated the two germline ends. Here the CDR3 DNA reads TGTGCCAGCAGTATCGGAGGCTCCTACAATGAGCAGTTCTTC. Its protein is CASSIGGSYNEQFF.

This clonotype came up many times. The V gene is TRBV12-3 or TRBV12-4, the J gene TRBJ2-7; D gene unclear. The V end lost 2 bases, the J end lost 2 bases, and 10 bases lay between the germline ends. This CDR3 has 14 residues. DNA for the CDR3: TGTGCCAGCAGTTTAATGGGATCGGCCTACGAGCAGTACTTC. Its translation: CASSLMGSAYEQYF.

The chain couples TRBV10-3 to TRBJ2-1, with TRBD1 identical over 8 bases. Losses at the gene ends were 6 bases for V and 6 bases for J; bases not matched to a gene: 13. Germline lookup yields CDR1 ENHRY and CDR2 SYGVKD. There are 16 residues in the CDR3. The CDR3 bases are TGTGCCATCAGCTCTAATCCCCTAGACAGGGGCAATGAGCAGTTCTTC. This codes for CAISSNPLDRGNEQFF.